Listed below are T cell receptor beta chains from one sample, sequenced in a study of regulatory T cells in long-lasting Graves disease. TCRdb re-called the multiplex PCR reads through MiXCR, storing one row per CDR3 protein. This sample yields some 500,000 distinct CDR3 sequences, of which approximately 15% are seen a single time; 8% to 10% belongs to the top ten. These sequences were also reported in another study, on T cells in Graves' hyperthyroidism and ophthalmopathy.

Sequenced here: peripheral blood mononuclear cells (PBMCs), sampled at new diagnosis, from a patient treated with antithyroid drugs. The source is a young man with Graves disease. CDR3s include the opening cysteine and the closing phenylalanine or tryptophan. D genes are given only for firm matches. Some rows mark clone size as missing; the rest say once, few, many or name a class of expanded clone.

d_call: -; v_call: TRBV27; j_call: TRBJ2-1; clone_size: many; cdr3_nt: TGTGCCAGCAGTTTAGGGGGGGGCGACTTCAATGAGCAGTTCTTC; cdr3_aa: CASSLGGGDFNEQFF
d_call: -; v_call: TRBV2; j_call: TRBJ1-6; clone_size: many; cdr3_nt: TGTGCCAGCAGACAAGACTCCTATAATTCACCCCTCCACTTT; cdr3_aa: CASRQDSYNSPLHF
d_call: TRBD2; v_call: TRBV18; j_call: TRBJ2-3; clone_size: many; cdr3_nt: TGTGCCAGCTCACCATCGGGGGGACGGATTTCGCAGTATTTT; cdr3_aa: CASSPSGGRISQYF
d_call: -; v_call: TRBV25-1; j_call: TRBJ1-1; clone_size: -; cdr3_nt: TGTGCCAGTCGCCCGACCCGAATGAACACTGAAGCTTTCTTT; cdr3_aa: CASRPTRMNTEAFF
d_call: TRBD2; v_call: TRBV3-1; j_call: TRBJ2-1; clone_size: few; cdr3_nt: TGTGCCAGCAGCCAAGTTGGACTAGCGGAAGAGCAGTTCTTC; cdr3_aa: CASSQVGLAEEQFF
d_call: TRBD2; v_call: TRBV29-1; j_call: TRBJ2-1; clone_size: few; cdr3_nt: TGCAGCGTTCGGATAGCGGGAAGGAATGAGCAGTTCTTC; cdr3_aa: CSVRIAGRNEQFF
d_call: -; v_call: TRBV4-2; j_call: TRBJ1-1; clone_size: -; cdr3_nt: TGTGCCAGCAGCCAACGGGAATTGAACACTGAAGCTTTCTTT; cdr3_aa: CASSQRELNTEAFF
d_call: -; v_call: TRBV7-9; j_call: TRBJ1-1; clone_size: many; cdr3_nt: TGTGCCAGCAAAGCACAGGGAGAGGTGAACACTGAAGCTTTCTTT; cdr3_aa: CASKAQGEVNTEAFF
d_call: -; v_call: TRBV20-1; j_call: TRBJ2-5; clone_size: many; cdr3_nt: TGCAGTGCTAGAGAGGAATTTCGGCAAGAGACCCAGTACTTC; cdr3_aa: CSAREEFRQETQYF
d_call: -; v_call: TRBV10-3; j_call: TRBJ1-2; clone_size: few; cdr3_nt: TGTGCCATCACGACCGACAACTATGGCTACACCTTC; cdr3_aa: CAITTDNYGYTF
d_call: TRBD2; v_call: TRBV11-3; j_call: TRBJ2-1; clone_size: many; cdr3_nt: TGTGCCAGCAGCTTAGAGGGGGGAGGGAATGAGCAGTTCTTC; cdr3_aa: CASSLEGGGNEQFF
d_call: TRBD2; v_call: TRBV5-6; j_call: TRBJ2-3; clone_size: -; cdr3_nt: TGTGCCAGCAGCCCCATTAGCGGGTGGAATACGCAGTATTTT; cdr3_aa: CASSPISGWNTQYF
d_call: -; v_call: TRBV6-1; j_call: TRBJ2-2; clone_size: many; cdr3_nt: TGTGCCAGCAGTGAAGCCGGGACCGGGGAGCTGTTTTTT; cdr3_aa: CASSEAGTGELFF
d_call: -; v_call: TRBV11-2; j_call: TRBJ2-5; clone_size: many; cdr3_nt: TGTGCCAGCAGCTCTCAGGGTTTGCCCCAAGAGACCCAGTACTTC; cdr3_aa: CASSSQGLPQETQYF
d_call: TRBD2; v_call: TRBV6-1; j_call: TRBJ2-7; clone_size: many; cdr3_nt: TGTGCCACCAAAACTATTCAGACGGGAGGGTCCTCCTACGAGCAGTACTTC; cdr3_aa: CATKTIQTGGSSYEQYF
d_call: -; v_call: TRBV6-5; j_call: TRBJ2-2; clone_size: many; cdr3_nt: TGTGCCAGCAGTTACCCCAGCGGTACTAACACCGGGGAGCTGTTTTTT; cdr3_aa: CASSYPSGTNTGELFF
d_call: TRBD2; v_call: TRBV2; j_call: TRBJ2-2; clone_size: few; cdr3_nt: TGTGCCAGCAGAAGACTAGCGGGAACCGGGGAGCTGTTTTTT; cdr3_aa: CASRRLAGTGELFF
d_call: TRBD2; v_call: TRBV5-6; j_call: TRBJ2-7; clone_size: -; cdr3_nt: TGTGCCAGCAGCCGACGGACTACTAGCGGGAGATTCGGGCAGTACTTC; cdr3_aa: CASSRRTTSGRFGQYF
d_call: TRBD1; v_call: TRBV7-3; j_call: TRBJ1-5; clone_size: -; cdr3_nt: TGTGCCAGCACGCAGGGGGCCCAGCCCCAGCATTTT; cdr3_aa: CASTQGAQPQHF
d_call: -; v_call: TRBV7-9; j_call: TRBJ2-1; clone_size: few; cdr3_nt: TGTGCCAGCAGCCCCGCCCGTGAGCAGTTCTTC; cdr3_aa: CASSPAREQFF
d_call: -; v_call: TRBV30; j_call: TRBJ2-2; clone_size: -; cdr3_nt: TGTGCCTGGACCCTAGAAATGGGGAGATGGAACGGGGAGCTGTTTTTT; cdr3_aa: CAWTLEMGRWNGELFF
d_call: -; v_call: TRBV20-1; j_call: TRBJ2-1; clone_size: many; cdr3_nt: TGCAGTGCCTTTCCACTGGGAAGCTACAATGAGCAGTTCTTC; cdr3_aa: CSAFPLGSYNEQFF
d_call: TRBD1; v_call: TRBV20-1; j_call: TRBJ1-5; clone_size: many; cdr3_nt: TGCAGTGCTAAAGGGGACAGGGAACAGCCCCAGCATTTT; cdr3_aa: CSAKGDREQPQHF
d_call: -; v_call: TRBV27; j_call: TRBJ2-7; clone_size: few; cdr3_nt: TGTGCCAGCAGCTTTTCTTACGTCCACGAGCAGTACTTC; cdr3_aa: CASSFSYVHEQYF
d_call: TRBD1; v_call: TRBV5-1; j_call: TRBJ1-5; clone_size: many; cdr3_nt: TGCGCCAGCAAAGCGGGGACAGGCTCTTTTCAGCCCCAGCATTTT; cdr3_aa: CASKAGTGSFQPQHF
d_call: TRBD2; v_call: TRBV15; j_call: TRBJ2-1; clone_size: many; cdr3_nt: TGTGCCACCAGCAGAGGCGGGAGGGCCTTGCGGCAGTACAATGAGCAGTTCTTC; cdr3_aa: CATSRGGRALRQYNEQFF
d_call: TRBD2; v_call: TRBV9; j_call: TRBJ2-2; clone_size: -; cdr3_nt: TGTGCCAGCAGCGAATTGGGACTAGGGGCCGGGGAGCTGTTTTTT; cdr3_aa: CASSELGLGAGELFF
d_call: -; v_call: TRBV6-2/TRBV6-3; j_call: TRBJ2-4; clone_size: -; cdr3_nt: TGTGCCAGCAGTGAACATGAGAGACTAGCCAAAAACATTCAGTACTTC; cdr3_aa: CASSEHERLAKNIQYF
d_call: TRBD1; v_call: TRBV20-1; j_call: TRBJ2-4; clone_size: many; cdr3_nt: TGCAGTGCTAGAGATTTCCAGGGGGAAAACATTCAGTACTTC; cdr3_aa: CSARDFQGENIQYF
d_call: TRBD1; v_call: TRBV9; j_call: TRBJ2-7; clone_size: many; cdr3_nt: TGTGCCAGCAGCGGTTCCGGGACAGGGGGTAACGAGCAGTACTTC; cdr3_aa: CASSGSGTGGNEQYF
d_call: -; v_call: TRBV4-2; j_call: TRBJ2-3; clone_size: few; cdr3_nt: TGTGCCAGCAGCCCCGAAGGGGGGAGGGGGGATACGCAGTATTTT; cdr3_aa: CASSPEGGRGDTQYF
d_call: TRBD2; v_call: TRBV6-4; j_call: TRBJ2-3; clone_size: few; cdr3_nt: TGTGCCAGCAGTGAAGGGAGACTAGCGGGTTCAGATACGCAGTATTTT; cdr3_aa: CASSEGRLAGSDTQYF
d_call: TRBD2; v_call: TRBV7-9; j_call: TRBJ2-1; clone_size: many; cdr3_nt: TGTGCCAGCAGCTTCCCTGGGGGTAGCGGGAGAGGGTACAATGAGCAGTTCTTC; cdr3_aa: CASSFPGGSGRGYNEQFF
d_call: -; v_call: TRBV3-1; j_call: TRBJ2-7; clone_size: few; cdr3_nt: TGTGCCAGCAGAGTGACAGGTTCGCGCGAGCAGTACTTC; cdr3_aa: CASRVTGSREQYF
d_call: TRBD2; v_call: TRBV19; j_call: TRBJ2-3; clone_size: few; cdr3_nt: TGTGCCACCGTTGGGACTAGTAGTTTTGCAGATACGCAGTATTTT; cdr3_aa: CATVGTSSFADTQYF
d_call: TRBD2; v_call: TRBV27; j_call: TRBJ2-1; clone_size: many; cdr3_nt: TGTGCCAGCAGGACAGCGGGAGTGGTTAATGAGCAGTTCTTC; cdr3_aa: CASRTAGVVNEQFF
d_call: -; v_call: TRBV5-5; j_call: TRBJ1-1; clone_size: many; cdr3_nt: TGTGCCAGCAGCGAAGACGCGGGGATGAACACTGAAGCTTTCTTT; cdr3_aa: CASSEDAGMNTEAFF
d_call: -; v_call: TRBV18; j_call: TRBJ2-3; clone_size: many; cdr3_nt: TGTGCCAGCTCACCCGAAAGTCTTCTGGGTACGCAGTATTTT; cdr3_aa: CASSPESLLGTQYF
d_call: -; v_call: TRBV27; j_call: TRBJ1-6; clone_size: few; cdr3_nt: TGTGCCAGCAGTTTAGCCCAGGTTTCACCCCTCCACTTT; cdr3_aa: CASSLAQVSPLHF
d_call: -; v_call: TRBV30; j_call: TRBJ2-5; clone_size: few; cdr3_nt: TGTGCCTGGAGCCCGTTCGGGGGAGAGACCCAGTACTTC; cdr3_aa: CAWSPFGGETQYF
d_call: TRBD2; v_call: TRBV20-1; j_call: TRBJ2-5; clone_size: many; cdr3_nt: TGCAGTGCTAGCGGGACTAGCGGGAGTCTTGAGACCCAGTACTTC; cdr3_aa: CSASGTSGSLETQYF
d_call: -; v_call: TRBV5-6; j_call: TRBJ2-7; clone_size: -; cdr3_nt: TGTGCCAGCAGCTTTCTCCGGGACATCTCCTACGAGCAGTACTTC; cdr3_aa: CASSFLRDISYEQYF
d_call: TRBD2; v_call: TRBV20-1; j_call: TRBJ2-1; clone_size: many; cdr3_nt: TGCAGTGCTAGAATCGGGACTAGCGGAGGCAATGAGCAGTTCTTC; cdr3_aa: CSARIGTSGGNEQFF